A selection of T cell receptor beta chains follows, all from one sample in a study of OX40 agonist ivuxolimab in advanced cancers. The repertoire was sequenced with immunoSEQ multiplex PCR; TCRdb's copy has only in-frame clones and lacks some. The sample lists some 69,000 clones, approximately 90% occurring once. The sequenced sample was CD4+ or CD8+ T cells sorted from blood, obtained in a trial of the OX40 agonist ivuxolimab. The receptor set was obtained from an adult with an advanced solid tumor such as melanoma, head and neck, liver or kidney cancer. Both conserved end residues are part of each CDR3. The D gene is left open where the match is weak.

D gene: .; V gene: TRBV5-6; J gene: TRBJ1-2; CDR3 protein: CASRRKEGYTF
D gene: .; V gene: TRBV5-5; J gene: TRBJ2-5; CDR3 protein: CASSLTETQYF
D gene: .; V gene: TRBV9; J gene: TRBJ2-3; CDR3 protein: CASSVVAGSTDTQYF
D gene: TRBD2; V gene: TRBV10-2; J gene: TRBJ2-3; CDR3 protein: CASTGGSTDTQYF
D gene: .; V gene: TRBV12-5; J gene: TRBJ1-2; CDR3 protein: CASGLTGTYGYTF
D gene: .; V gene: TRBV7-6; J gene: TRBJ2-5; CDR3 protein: CASSLSTGLETQYF
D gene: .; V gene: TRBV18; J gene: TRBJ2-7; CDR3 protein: CASSTEGLSYEQYF
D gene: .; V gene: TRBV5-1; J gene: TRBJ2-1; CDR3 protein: CASSLAGGRILDEQFF
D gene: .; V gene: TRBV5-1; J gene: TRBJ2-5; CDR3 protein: CASSFQETQYF
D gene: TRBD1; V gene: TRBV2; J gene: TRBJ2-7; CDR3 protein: CATNRDSDYEQYF
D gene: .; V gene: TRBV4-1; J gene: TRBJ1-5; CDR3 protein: CASSPRSGGQGQPQHF
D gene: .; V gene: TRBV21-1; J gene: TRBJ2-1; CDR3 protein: CASSTGQGYEQFF
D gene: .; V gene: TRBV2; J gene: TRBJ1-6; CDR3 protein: CASSRNSPLHF
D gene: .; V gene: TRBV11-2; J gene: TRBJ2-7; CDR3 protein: CASSLSPRSSYEQYF
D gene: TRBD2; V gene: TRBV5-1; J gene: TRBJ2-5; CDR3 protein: CASSLSSGREETQYF
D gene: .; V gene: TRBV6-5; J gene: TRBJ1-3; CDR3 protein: CASSYGRGNTIYF
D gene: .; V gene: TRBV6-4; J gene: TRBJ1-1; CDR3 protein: CASSDGPGGEAFF
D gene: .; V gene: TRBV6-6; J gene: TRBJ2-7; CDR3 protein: CASKSVDEQYF
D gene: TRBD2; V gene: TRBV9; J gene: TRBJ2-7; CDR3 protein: CASSVNPEGRDEQYF
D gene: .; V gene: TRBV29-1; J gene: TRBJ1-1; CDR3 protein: CSVRRGMNTEAFF
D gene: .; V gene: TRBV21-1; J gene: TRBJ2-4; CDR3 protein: CASSKAEGAAKNIQYF
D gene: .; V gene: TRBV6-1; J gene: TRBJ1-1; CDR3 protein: CASSEPGVNTEAFF
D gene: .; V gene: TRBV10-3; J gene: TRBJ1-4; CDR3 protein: CAISDRANEKLFF
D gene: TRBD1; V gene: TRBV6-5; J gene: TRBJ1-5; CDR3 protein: CASRPDRVRNQPQHF
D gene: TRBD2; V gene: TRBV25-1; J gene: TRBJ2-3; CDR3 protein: CASSVSGGSDTDTQYF
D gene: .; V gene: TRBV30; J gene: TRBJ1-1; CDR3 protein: CAWMALRGGMTEAFF
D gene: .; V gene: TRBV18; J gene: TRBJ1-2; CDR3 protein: CASSPGQGNYGYTF
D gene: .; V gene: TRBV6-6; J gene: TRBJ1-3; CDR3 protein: CASILGGSGNTIYF
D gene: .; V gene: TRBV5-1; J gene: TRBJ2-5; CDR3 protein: CASSLAPRGSETQYF
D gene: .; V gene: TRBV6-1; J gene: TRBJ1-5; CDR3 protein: CASSSGRQRQPQHF
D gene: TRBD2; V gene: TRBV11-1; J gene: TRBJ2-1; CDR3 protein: CASSLVNLAGVDNEQFF
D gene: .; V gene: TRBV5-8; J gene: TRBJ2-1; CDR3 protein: CASSLVMGASWNEQFF
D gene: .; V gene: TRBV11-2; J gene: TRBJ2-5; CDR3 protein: CASSRDGTEQETQYF
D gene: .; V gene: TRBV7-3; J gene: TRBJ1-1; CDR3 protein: CASSLTFDTEAFF
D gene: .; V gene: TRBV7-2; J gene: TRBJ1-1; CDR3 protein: CASSFGRGTEAFF
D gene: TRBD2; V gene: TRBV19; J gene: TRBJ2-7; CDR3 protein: CASSVGLAGDSYEQYF
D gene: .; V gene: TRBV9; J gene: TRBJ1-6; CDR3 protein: CASSVGGPAYNSPLHF
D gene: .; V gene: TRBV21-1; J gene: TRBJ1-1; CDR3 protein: CASSTVIRTEAFF
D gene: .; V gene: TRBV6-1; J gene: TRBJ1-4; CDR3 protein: CASSGPGGNEKLFF
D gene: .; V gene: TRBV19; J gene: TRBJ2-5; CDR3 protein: CASKAQGKETQYF
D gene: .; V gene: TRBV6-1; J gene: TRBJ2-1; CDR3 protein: CASSPWGSNEQFF
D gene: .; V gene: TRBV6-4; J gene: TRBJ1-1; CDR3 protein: CASSDGVNTEAFF
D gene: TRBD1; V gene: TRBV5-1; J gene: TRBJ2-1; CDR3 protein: CASSSDGTGSMLGQFF
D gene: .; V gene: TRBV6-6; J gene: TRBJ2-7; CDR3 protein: CASRFDSYEQYF
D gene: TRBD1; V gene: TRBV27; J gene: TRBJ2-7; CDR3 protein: CASTWDRGRVEQYF
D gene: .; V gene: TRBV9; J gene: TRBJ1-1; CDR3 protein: CASSTSPNTEAFF
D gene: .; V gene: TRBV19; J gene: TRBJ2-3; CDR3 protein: CASSYTITDTQYF
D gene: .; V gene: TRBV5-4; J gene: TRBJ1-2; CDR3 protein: CASSLGGNVYGYTF
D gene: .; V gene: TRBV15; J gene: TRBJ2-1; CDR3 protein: CATSRDAGHSSYNEQFF
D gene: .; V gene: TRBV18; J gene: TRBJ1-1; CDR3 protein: CASSRGEVNTEAFF
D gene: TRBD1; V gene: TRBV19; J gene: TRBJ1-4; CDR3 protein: CASRRQGDANEKLFF
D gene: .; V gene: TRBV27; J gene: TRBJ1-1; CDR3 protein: CASRMQGSGAFF
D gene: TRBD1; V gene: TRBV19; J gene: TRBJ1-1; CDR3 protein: CASSIYGTGKTTEAFF
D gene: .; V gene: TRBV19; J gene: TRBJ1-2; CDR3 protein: CASSISVYGYTF
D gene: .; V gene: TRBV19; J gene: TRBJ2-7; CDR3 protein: CASSIGQAAYYEQYF
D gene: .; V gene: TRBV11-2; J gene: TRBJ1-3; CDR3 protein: CASSLDSGRGGNTIYF
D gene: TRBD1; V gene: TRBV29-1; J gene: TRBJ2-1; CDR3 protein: CSAGDRGYNEQFF
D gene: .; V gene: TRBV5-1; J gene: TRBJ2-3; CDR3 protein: CASRVRTDSTDTQYF
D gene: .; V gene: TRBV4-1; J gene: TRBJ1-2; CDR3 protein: CASSQDPSNYGYTF
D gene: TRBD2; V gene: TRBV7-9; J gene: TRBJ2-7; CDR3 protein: CASSLLAGGPYEQYF